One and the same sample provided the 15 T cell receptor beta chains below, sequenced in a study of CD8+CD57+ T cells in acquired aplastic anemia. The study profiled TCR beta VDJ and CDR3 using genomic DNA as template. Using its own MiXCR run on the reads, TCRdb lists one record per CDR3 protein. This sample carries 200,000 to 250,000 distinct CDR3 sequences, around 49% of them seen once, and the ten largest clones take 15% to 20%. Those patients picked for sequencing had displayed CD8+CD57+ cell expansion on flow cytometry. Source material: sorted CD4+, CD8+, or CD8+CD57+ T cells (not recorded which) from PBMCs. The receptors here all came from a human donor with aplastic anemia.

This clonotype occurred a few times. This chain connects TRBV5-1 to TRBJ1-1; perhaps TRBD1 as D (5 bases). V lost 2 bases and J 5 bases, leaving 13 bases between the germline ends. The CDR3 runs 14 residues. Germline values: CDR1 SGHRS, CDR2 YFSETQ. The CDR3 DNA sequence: TGCGCCAGCAGCTTTAGGGACGGCGGGACTGAAGCTTTCTTT. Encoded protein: CASSFRDGGTEAFF.

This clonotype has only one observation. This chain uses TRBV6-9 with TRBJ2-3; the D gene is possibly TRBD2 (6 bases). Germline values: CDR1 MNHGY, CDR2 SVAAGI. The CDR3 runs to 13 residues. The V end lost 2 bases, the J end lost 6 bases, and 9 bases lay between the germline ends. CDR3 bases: TGTGCCAGCAGTTATGGGGGGTCGGATACGCAGTATTTT. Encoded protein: CASSYGGSDTQYF.

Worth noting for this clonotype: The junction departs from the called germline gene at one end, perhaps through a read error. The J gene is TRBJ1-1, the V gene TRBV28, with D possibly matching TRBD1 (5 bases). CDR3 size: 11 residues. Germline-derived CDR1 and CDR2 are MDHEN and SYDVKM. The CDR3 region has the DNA TGTGCCAGCAGGGGTAGCGGTGGGGCTTCCTTT. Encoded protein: CASRGSGGASF.

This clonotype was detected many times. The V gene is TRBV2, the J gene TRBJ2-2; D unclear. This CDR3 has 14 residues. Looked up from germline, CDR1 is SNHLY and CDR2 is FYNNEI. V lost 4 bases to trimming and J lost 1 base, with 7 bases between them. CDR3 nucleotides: TGTGCCAGCAGTGTTGGGCAGAACACCGGGGAGCTGTTTTTT. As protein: CASSVGQNTGELFF.

CDR3 in amino acids: CASSKDPGAGAPLHF. DNA of the CDR3: TGCGCCAGCAGCAAAGACCCAGGGGCCGGTGCACCCCTCCACTTT. The chain uses TRBV10-2 and TRBJ1-6; the D gene is possibly TRBD1 (6 bases). In germline, CDR1 is WSHSY, CDR2 SAAADI. With 6 bases removed from V and 11 bases from J, the gap between germline ends came to 20 bases. This CDR3 region has 15 residues.

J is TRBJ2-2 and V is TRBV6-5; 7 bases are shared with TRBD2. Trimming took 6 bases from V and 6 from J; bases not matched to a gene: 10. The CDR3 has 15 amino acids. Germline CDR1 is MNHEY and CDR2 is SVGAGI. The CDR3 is CASRTSGVVAGELFF. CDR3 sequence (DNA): TGTGCCAGCAGGACAAGCGGGGTGGTCGCCGGGGAGCTGTTTTTT.

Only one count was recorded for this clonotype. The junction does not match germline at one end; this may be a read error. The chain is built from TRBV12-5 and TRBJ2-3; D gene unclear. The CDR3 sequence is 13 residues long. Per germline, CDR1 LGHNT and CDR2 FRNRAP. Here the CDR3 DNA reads TGTGCCAGCAGTTTCTTCAGCACAGATACGCTGTATTTT. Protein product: CASSFFSTDTLYF. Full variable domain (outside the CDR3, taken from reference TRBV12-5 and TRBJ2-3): DARVTQTPRHKVTEMGQEVTMRCQPILGHNTVFWYRQTMMQGLELLAYFRNRAPLDDSGMPKDRFSAEMPDATLATLKIQPSEPRDSAVYFCASSFFSTDTLYFGPGTRLTVL.

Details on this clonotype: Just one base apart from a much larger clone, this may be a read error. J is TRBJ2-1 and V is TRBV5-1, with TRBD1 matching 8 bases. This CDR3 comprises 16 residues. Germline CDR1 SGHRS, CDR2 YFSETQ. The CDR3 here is CAGSLVGQVSYNEQFF. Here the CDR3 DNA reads TGCGCCGGCAGCTTGGTGGGACAGGTATCATACAATGAGCAGTTCTTC.

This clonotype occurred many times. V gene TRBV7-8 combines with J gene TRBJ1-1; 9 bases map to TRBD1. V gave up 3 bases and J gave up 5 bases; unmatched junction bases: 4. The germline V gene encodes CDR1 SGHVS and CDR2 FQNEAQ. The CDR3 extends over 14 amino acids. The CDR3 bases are TGTGCCAGCAGCTTTTACGGACAGGGGACTGAAGCTTTCTTT. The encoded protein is CASSFYGQGTEAFF.

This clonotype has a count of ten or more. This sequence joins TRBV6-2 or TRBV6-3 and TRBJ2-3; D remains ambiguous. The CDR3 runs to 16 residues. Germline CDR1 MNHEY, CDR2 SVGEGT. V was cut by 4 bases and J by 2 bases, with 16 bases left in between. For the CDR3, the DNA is TGTGCCAGCAGTTCTGTCCCTGATATCGCCACAGATACGCAGTATTTT. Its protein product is CASSSVPDIATDTQYF.

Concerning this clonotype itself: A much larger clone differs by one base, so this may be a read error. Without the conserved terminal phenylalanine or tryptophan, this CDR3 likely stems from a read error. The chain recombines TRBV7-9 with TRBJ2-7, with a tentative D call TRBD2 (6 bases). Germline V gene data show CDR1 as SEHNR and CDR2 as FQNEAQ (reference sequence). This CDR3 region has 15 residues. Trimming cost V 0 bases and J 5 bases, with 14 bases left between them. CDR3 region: CASSLALGGSHEQYS. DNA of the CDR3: TGTGCCAGCAGCTTAGCGTTGGGGGGTTCGCACGAGCAGTACTCC.

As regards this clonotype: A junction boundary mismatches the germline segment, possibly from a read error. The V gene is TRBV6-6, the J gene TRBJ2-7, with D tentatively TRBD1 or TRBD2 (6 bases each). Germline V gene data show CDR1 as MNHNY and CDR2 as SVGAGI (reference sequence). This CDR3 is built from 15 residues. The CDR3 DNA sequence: TGTGCCGGCAGCTACGGAGGGACATTCTCCTACGAGCAGTACTTC. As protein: CAGSYGGTFSYEQYF.

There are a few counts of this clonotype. CDR3 coding DNA: TGCGCCAGCAGCCCTCGGACAGGCGCCTCTGGAAACACCATATATTTT. Encoded protein: CASSPRTGASGNTIYF. V usage is TRBV5-1 and J usage is TRBJ1-3; 7 bases are shared with TRBD1. CDR1 SGHRS and CDR2 YFSETQ come from the germline V gene. The V gene end was trimmed by 4 bases and the J gene end by 0 bases; junction bases not matched to a gene: 7. The CDR3 contains 16 residues.

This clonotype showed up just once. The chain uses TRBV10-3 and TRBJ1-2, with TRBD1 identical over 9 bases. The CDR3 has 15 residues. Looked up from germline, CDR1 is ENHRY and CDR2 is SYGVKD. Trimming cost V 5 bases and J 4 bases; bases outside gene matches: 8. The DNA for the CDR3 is TGTGCCATCAGTATCACCGGGACAGGGCTCTATGGCTACACCTTC. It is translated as CAISITGTGLYGYTF.

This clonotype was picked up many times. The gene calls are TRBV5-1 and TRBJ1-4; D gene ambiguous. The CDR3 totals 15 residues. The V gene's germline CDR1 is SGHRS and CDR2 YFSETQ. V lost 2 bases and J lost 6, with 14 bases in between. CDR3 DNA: TGCGCCAGCAGCTTCTGGGGATACGGGGATGAAAAACTGTTTTTT. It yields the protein CASSFWGYGDEKLFF.